The T cell receptor (beta chain) under discussion was sequenced for a study of lymphopenia after photon versus proton radiotherapy. Comment on this clone: The antigen remains undetermined.

The CDR3 is 12 residues long. Germline V lookup: CDR1 MGHDK, CDR2 SYGVNS. V shed 8 bases and J shed 1 base, with 8 bases lying between them. TCRdb's copy holds only in-frame clones and misses some; the assay was immunoSEQ multiplex PCR. The sample shows roughly 30,000 clones, 81% of them seen only once. Study results and caveats: Relative stability marked proton patients; photon patients lost diversity and naive cells. A bigger post-nadir fall in TCR diversity correlated inversely with survival time in deceased patients.

The material was peripheral blood, obtained from a patient treated with photon-based radiotherapy. The chain combines TRBV25-1 with TRBJ1-1; no firm D call. The clonotype was recovered from a man aged 50 to 60 with gastric cancer. The CDR3 region is CASSPGNTEAFF. In DNA, the CDR3 is TGTGCCAGCTCTCCAGGGAACACTGAAGCTTTCTTT. The full variable domain, with the rest looked up from reference TRBV25-1 and TRBJ1-1, is EADIYQTPRYLVIGTGKKITLECSQTMGHDKMYWYQQDPGMELHLIHYSYGVNSTEKGDLSSESTVSRIRTEHFPLTLESARPSHTSQYLCASSPGNTEAFFGQGTRLTVV.